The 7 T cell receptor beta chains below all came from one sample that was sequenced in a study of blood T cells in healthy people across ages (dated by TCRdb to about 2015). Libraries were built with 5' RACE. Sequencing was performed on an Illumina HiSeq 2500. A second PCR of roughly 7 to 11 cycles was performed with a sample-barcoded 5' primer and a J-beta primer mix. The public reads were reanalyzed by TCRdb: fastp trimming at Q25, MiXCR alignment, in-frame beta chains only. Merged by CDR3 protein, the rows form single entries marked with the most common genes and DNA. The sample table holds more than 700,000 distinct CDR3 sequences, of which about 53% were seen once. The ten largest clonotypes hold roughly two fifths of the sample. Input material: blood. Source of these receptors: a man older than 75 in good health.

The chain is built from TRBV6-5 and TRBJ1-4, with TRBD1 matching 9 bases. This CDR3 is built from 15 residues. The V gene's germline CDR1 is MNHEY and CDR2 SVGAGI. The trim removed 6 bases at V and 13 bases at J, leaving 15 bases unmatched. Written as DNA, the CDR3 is TGTGCCAGCAGAGAGGACAGGGGCTGGGGGAGTAGACTGTTTTTT. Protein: CASREDRGWGSRLFF.

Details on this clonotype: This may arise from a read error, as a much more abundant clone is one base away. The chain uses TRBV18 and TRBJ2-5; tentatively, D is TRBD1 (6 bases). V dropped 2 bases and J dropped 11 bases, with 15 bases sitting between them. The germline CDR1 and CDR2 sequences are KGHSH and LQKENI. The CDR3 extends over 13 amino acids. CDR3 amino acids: CASSPGQNNEQYF. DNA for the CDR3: TGTGCCAGCTCACCAGGACAGAACAATGAGCAGTACTTC. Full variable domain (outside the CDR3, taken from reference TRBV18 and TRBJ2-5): NAGVMQNPRHLVRRRGQEARLRCSPMKGHSHVYWYRQLPEEGLKFMVYLQKENIIDESGMPKERFSAEFPKEGPSILRIQQVVRGDSAAYFCASSPGQNNEQYFGPGTRLLVL.

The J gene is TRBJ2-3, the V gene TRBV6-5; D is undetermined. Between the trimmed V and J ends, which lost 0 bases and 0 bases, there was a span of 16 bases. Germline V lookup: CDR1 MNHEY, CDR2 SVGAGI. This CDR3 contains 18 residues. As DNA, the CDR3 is TGTGCCAGCAGTTACTCGAGGCGACTTCACCTTAGCACAGATACGCAGTATTTT. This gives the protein CASSYSRRLHLSTDTQYF.

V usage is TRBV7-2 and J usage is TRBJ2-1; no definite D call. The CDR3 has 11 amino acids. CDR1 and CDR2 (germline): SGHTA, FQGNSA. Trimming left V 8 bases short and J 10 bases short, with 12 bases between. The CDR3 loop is CASAPLREQFF. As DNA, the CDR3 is TGTGCCAGCGCACCCTTAAGGGAGCAGTTCTTC.

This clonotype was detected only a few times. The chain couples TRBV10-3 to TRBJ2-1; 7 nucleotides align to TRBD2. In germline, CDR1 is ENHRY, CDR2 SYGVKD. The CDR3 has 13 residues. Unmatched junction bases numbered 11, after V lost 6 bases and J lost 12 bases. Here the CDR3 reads CAISEILREAQFF. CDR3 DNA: TGTGCCATCAGCGAGATCCTCCGGGAGGCGCAGTTCTTC.

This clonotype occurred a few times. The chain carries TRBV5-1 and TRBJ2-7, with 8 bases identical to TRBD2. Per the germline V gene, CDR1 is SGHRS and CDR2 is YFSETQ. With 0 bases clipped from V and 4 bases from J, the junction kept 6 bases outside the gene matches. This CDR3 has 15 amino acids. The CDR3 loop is CASSLVPAGAYEQYF. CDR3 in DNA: TGCGCCAGCAGCTTGGTCCCAGCGGGAGCGTACGAGCAGTACTTC.

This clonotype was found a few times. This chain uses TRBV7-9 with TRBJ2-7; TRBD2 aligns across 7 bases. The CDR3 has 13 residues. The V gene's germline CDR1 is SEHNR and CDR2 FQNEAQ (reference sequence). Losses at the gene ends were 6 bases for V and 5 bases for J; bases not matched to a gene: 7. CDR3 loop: CASRRTGLNEQYF. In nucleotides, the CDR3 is TGTGCCAGCAGAAGAACGGGACTAAACGAGCAGTACTTC.